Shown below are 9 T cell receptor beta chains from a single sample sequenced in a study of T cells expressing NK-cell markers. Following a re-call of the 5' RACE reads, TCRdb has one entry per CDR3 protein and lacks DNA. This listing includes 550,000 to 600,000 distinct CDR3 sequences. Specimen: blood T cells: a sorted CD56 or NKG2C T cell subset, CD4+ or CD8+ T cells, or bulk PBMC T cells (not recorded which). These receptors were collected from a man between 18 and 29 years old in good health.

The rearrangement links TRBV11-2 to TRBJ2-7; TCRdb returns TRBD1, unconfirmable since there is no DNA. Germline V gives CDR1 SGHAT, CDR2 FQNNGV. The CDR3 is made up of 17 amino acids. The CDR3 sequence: CASSLDPMQGFSYEQYF.

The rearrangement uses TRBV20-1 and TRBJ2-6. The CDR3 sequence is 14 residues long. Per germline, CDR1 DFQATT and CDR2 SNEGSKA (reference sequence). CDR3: CSAGILTGANVLTF.

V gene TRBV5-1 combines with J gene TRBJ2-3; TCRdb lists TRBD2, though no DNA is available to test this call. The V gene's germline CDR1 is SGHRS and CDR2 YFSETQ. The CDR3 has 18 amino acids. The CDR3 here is CASSYPFGVGGPEDTQYF.

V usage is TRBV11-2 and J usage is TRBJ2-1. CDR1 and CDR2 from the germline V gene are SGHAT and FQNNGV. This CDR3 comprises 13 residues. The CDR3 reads CASSFRSGPEQFF.

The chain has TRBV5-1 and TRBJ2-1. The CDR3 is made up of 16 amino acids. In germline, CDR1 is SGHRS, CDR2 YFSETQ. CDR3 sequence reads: CASSALASGLYNEQFF.

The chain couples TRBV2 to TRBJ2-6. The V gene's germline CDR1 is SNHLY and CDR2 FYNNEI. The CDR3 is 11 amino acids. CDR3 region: CASSEVGVLTF.

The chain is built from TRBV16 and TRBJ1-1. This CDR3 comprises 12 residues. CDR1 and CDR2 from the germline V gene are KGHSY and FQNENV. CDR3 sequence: CASSIMNTEAFF. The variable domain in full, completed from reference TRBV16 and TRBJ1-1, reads GEEVAQTPKHLVRGEGQKAKLYCAPIKGHSYVFWYQQVLKNEFKFLISFQNENVFDETGMPKERFSAKCLPNSPCSLEIQATKLEDSAVYFCASSIMNTEAFFGQGTRLTVV.

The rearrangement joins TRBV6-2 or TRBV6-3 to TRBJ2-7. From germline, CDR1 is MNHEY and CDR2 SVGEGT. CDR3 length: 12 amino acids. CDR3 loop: CASSYFGFEQYF.

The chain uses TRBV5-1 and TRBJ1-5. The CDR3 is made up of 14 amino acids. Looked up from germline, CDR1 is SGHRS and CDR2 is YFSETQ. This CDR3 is CASPPVISSMPQHF. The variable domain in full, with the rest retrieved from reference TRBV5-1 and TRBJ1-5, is KAGVTQTPRYLIKTRGQQVTLSCSPISGHRSVSWYQQTPGQGLQFLFEYFSETQRNKGNFPGRFSGRQFSNSRSEMNVSTLELGDSALYLCASPPVISSMPQHFGDGTRLSIL.